The 10 T cell receptor beta chains presented below share a single source sample, sequenced in a study of regulatory T cells in long-lasting Graves disease. The time point is: newly diagnosed GD, antithyroid drugs for less than 3 months. RNA extracted from PBMCs served as the sequencing template. Assembly of TCR beta libraries relied on iRepertoire HTBI primers together with Arm-PCR of CDR3 regions. TCRdb ran MiXCR on the multiplex PCR reads and lists one entry per CDR3 protein. The sample holds about 440,000 distinct CDR3 sequences, about 16% seen once. The same sample was also used in a study of T cells in Graves' hyperthyroidism and ophthalmopathy.

The sample was peripheral blood mononuclear cells (PBMCs), taken at new diagnosis, from a patient treated with antithyroid drugs. These receptors were taken from a woman aged 25 to 45 with Graves disease.

The V and J genes are TRBV12-3 or TRBV12-4 and TRBJ1-6; D is unclear. The CDR3 totals 13 residues. The ends were cut back, 5 bases at V and 6 bases at J, with 8 bases in the middle. The CDR3 coding sequence is TGTGCCAGCAGTGGAGGGATTAATTCACCCCTCCACTTT. Residues: CASSGGINSPLHF.

The chain combines TRBV10-2 with TRBJ1-3; D possibly corresponds to TRBD1 (6 bases). This CDR3 has 15 amino acids. Trimming took off 5 bases at V and 2 bases at J, with 13 bases between the two ends. Germline V gene lookup returns CDR1 WSHSY and CDR2 SAAADI. CDR3 sequence: CASSPGGRAGNTIYF. CDR3 in DNA: TGCGCCAGCAGTCCTGGGGGCAGGGCTGGAAACACCATATATTTT.

The CDR3 DNA follows: TGCAGTGCTAAAGACCACATGAGGGGGAGGAGGGAAAAACTGTTTTTT. It specifies CSAKDHMRGRREKLFF. V is TRBV20-1 and J is TRBJ1-4, with a possible D match to TRBD1 (6 bases). The CDR3 sequence is 16 residues long. V lost 4 bases and J lost 8, with 23 bases in between. Germline V gene sequence: CDR1 DFQATT, CDR2 SNEGSKA (reference sequence).

V usage is TRBV7-2 and J usage is TRBJ2-3; a weak D match, TRBD2 (6 bases). In germline, CDR1 is SGHTA, CDR2 FQGNSA. The V end lost 5 bases, the J end lost 10 bases, and 16 bases lay between the germline ends. The CDR3 length is 13 residues. The CDR3 sequence is CASSTTGRGAQYF. CDR3 in DNA: TGTGCCAGCAGCACCACGGGGCGGGGCGCGCAGTATTTT.

This chain connects TRBV10-3 to TRBJ1-2, with no clear D. The CDR3 covers 14 residues. Germline assignment: CDR1 ENHRY and CDR2 SYGVKD. Trimming removed 3 bases from V and 4 bases from J, with 12 bases in between. Here the CDR3 DNA reads TGTGCCATCAGTGACCCCGAGGAGTTCTATGGCTACACCTTC. Protein: CAISDPEEFYGYTF.

The table lists this clonotype with many counts. V gene TRBV6-1 combines with J gene TRBJ2-7; weak D call: TRBD2 (5 bases). V was shortened by 6 bases and J by 0 bases, with 15 bases between the two germline ends. Germline CDR1 MNHNS, CDR2 SASEGT. The CDR3 runs to 15 residues. The CDR3 bases are TGTGCCAGCAGCCAAGGACTTCCCACCTCCTACGAGCAGTACTTC. The encoded protein is CASSQGLPTSYEQYF.

This clonotype occurred many times. J is TRBJ2-2 and V is TRBV5-1; D is uncertain. This CDR3 spans 16 amino acids. The V gene lost 5 bases and the J gene lost 1 base, with 15 bases spanning the gap. Germline CDR1 and CDR2: SGHRS and YFSETQ. The CDR3 here is CASRSMLTENTGELFF. The CDR3 coding sequence is TGCGCCAGCAGGTCGATGTTAACAGAGAACACCGGGGAGCTGTTTTTT.

In its sample, this clonotype was seen many times. CDR3: CASRQGSEQFF. Here the CDR3 DNA reads TGTGCCAGCAGACAGGGTAGTGAGCAGTTCTTC. The chain couples TRBV4-2 to TRBJ2-1; TRBD1 is a possible D gene (6 bases). CDR1 is LGHNA and CDR2 is YNFKEQ in the germline V gene. The CDR3 sequence is 11 residues long. V was clipped by 6 bases and J by 9 bases, with 9 bases between them.

This clonotype showed up just a few times. Written as DNA, the CDR3 is TGTGCCAGTACCTCCGGGACCTATGGTGAGAAACTGTTTTTT. It encodes CASTSGTYGEKLFF. This sequence joins TRBV19 and TRBJ1-4; TRBD1 is a possible D gene (5 bases). Trimming left V 7 bases short and J 11 bases short, with 20 bases between. This CDR3 is built from 14 residues. Per germline, CDR1 LNHDA and CDR2 SQIVND (reference sequence).

This clonotype was observed a handful of times. This clone may be a read error of a much larger clone one base away. The chain has TRBV3-1 and TRBJ1-1; possible D gene TRBD1, 5 bases. Germline V gene sequence: CDR1 LGHDT, CDR2 YNNKEL (reference sequence). CDR3 size: 15 residues. This CDR3 is CVSSQNLGGNTEAFF. CDR3 bases: TGTGTCAGCAGCCAAAACCTGGGGGGGAACACTGAAGCTTTCTTT.